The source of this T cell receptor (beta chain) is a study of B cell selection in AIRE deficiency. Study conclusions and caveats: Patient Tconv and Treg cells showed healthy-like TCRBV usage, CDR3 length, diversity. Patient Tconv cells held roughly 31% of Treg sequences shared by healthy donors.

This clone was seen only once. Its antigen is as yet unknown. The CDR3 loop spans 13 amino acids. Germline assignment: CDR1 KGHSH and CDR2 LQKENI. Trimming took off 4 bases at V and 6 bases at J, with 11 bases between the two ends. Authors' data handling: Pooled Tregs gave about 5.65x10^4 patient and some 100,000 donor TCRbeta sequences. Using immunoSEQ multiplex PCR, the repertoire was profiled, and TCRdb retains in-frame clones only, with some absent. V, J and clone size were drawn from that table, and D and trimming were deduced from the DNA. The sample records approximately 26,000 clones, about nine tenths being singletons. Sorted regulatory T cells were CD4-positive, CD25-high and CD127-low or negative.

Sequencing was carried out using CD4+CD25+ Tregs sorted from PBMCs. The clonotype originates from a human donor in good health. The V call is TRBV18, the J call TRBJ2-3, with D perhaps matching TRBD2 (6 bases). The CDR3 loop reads CASSRRLEDTQYF. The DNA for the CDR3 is TGTGCCAGCTCACGCCGACTAGAGGATACGCAGTATTTT.